The 14 T cell receptor beta chains presented below share a single source sample, sequenced in a study of neurological immune-mediated disorders. In TCRdb, the 5' RACE reads were re-called with MiXCR into one record per CDR3 protein. The table records more than 30,000 distinct CDR3 sequences, 13% of them present only once. Indicated time point: technical triplicate 2. The sample consisted of CD4+ T cells from blood. The source is a female donor with HTLV-1-associated myelopathy (HAM/TSP).

Ten or more counts support this clonotype. This chain joins TRBV20-1 and TRBJ2-1, with 9 nucleotides matching TRBD2. This CDR3 is built from 14 residues. Germline CDR1 DFQATT, CDR2 SNEGSKA (reference sequence). With V trimmed by 5 bases and J by 6 bases, 8 bases remained unmatched. For the CDR3, the DNA is TGCAGTGCTGCTAGCGGGGACGGGGGCAATGAGCAGTTCTTC. Protein: CSAASGDGGNEQFF.

This clonotype occurred many times. The chain combines TRBV20-1 with TRBJ2-7; unclear D gene. This CDR3 is built from 13 residues. With 3 bases removed from V and 6 bases from J, the gap between germline ends came to 15 bases. Germline values: CDR1 DFQATT, CDR2 SNEGSKA (reference sequence). The CDR3 sequence: CSASARQVSEQYF. CDR3 DNA: TGCAGTGCTAGCGCCAGGCAGGTTAGCGAGCAGTACTTC.

This clonotype was seen ten or more times. This chain connects TRBV4-1 to TRBJ2-3; 12 bases align to TRBD2. This CDR3 has 19 residues. With 3 bases clipped from V and 2 bases from J, the junction kept 12 bases outside the gene matches. Germline V lookup: CDR1 MGHRA, CDR2 YSYEKL. The CDR3 sequence: CASSHPGLAGNLDTDTQYF. The CDR3 nucleotides are TGCGCCAGCAGCCATCCGGGACTAGCGGGTAACCTTGACACAGATACGCAGTATTTT.

This clonotype was detected ten times or more. The chain couples TRBV5-1 to TRBJ1-1; D is possibly TRBD1 (6 bases). V shed 3 bases and J shed 4 bases, with 13 bases lying between them. The CDR3 consists of 14 residues. Germline V lookup: CDR1 SGHRS, CDR2 YFSETQ. The CDR3 coding sequence is TGCGCCAGCAGCTGGGAGGGGGGTAGCACTGAAGCTTTCTTT. Protein sequence: CASSWEGGSTEAFF.

This clonotype is medium-sized (0.01 to 0.1%). This chain connects TRBV15 to TRBJ1-2, with a possible D match to TRBD1 (5 bases). The CDR3 totals 15 residues. The germline CDR1 and CDR2 sequences are LNHNV and YYDKDF (reference sequence). The germline V and J ends were trimmed by 0 bases and 5 bases, with 13 bases remaining between them. CDR3 sequence (DNA): TGTGCCACCAGCAGAGATCGGGGGAATGGGTATGGCTACACCTTC. Translation gives CATSRDRGNGYGYTF.

This clonotype appeared many times. The genes are TRBV7-9 and TRBJ2-5, with D possibly matching TRBD1 (6 bases). The V gene's germline CDR1 is SEHNR and CDR2 FQNEAQ (reference sequence). This CDR3 is 11 amino acids long. V was shortened by 8 bases and J by 3 bases, with 7 bases between the two germline ends. Here the CDR3 DNA reads TGTGCCAGCCGGACAGAAGAGACCCAGTACTTC. Protein sequence: CASRTEETQYF.

This clonotype occurred many times. This sequence joins TRBV20-1 and TRBJ2-7; 9 bases fit TRBD2. Trimming cost V 0 bases and J 5 bases; bases outside gene matches: 5. This CDR3 has 14 amino acids. Germline CDR1 DFQATT, CDR2 SNEGSKA (reference sequence). CDR3 DNA: TGCAGTGCTAGAGATCCCGGGACTAGCCACGAGCAGTACTTC. Its translation: CSARDPGTSHEQYF.

This clonotype came up many times. This chain uses TRBV20-1 with TRBJ1-3; possible D gene TRBD1, 6 bases. V lost 0 bases, J lost 0 bases, and 12 bases lay in between. The germline V gene has CDR1 DFQATT and CDR2 SNEGSKA (reference sequence). This CDR3 contains 16 residues. DNA for the CDR3: TGCAGTGCTAGAGACCGTAGGGGGAGCTCTGGAAACACCATATATTTT. It translates to CSARDRRGSSGNTIYF.

This clonotype was picked up many times. V and J are TRBV12-3 or TRBV12-4 and TRBJ1-5; the D is unclear. This CDR3 has 12 amino acids. V was shortened by 3 bases and J by 5 bases, with 5 bases between the two germline ends. CDR3 protein: CASSLRDQPQHF. The DNA for the CDR3 is TGTGCCAGCAGTTTGAGGGATCAGCCCCAGCATTTT.

This clonotype was seen repeatedly, ten times or more. This sequence joins TRBV5-5 and TRBJ2-1, with D perhaps given as TRBD1 or TRBD2 (6 bases each). With 2 bases removed from V and 10 bases from J, the gap between germline ends came to 16 bases. Germline V gene data show CDR1 as SGHKS and CDR2 as YYEKEE (reference sequence). This CDR3 has 14 amino acids. The CDR3 DNA reads as TGTGCCAGCAGCTTAGCGTCCGGAGGGGGGGAGCAGTTCTTC. Its translation: CASSLASGGGEQFF.

This clonotype was observed many times. The rearrangement joins TRBV6-6 to TRBJ2-7; D remains unclear. CDR1 is MNHNY, CDR2 SVGAGI, per germline (reference sequence). The CDR3 is 14 amino acids. The germline V and J ends were trimmed by 6 bases and 2 bases, with 14 bases remaining between them. In DNA, the CDR3 is TGTGCCAGCAGCCCACATTCGTTCGCCTACGAGCAGTACTTC. This gives the protein CASSPHSFAYEQYF.

This clonotype was counted ten times or more. V usage is TRBV18 and J usage is TRBJ2-6; D is unresolved. The V gene's germline CDR1 is KGHSH and CDR2 LQKENI. This CDR3 contains 15 residues. V was clipped by 6 bases and J by 0 bases, with 9 bases between them. CDR3 region: CASSAIGSGANVLTF. The CDR3 nucleotides read TGTGCCAGCTCGGCGATTGGCTCTGGGGCCAACGTCCTGACTTTC. Filled out from reference TRBV18 and TRBJ2-6, the complete variable domain reads NAGVMQNPRHLVRRRGQEARLRCSPMKGHSHVYWYRQLPEEGLKFMVYLQKENIIDESGMPKERFSAEFPKEGPSILRIQQVVRGDSAAYFCASSAIGSGANVLTFGAGSRLTVL.

This clonotype was seen many times. This chain links TRBV14 with TRBJ1-3, with TRBD1 matching over 8 bases. The trim removed 0 bases at V and 3 bases at J, leaving 4 bases unmatched. The CDR3 spans 16 residues. From germline, CDR1 is SGHDN and CDR2 FVKESK. The CDR3 loop reads CASSQDPGQGGNTIYF. In DNA, the CDR3 is TGTGCCAGCAGCCAAGACCCCGGACAGGGTGGAAACACCATATATTTT.

This clonotype was detected ten times or more. The germline gene is not matched at one end of the junction; a read error may be the cause. The rearrangement joins TRBV20-1 to TRBJ2-2, with D unclear. This CDR3 is built from 13 residues. The germline CDR1 and CDR2 sequences are DFQATT and SNEGSKA (reference sequence). The CDR3 bases are TGCAGTGCTCTAAAAATGAACTCCGGGGAGCTGTTTTTT. This sequence encodes CSALKMNSGELFF.